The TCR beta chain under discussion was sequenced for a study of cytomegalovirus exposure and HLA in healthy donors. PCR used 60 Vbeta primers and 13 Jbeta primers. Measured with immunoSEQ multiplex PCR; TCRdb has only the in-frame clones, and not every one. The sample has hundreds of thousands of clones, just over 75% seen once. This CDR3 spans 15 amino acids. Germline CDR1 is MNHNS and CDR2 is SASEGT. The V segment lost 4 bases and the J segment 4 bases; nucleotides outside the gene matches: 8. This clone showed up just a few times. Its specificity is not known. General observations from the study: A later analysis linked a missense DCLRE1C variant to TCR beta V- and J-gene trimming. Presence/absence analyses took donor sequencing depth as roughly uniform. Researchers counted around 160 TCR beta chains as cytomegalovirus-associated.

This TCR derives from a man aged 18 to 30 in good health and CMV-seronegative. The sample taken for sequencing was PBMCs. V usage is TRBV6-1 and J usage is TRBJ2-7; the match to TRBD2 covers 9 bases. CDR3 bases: TGTGCCAGCAGTGCGCCGGGACTAGCTACTTACGAGCAGTACTTC. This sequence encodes CASSAPGLATYEQYF.